The T cell receptor beta chain under discussion was sequenced for a study of shared clonotypes between healthy human individuals. Study findings and constraints: Generation probabilities were higher for clonotypes shared across all four sorted-subset donors than for unshared ones.

TCRdb's table, derived via immunoSEQ multiplex PCR, lists solely in-frame clones and lacks some. The profile covers around 940,000 clones, with 76% appearing a single time and 1.5% taken by the ten largest. As regards this clone: Its antigen remains unidentified.

The CDR3 is made up of 17 amino acids. Trimming removed 4 bases from V and 1 base from J, with 18 bases in between. Germline-derived CDR1 and CDR2 are SGDLS and YYNGEE. Both subsets, CD45RA+ naive and CD45RA-negative memory, were split from the CD4+ cells. This chain uses TRBV9 with TRBJ2-1, with D maybe TRBD2 (6 bases). Sequencing used memory CD4+ T cells sorted from blood. Subset of the sample: CD45RA-negative fraction. This clonotype was obtained from a man aged 18 to 35 in good health. Here the CDR3 reads CASSYRLGWGSYNEQFF. CDR3 bases: TGTGCCAGCAGCTACCGACTAGGGTGGGGATCCTACAATGAGCAGTTCTTC.